This TCR beta chain originates from a study of cytomegalovirus exposure and HLA in healthy donors. Overall study findings and caveats: Available immune exposure information covered CMV serostatus only. According to an earlier analysis, most TCR beta V segments yielded productive rearrangements about 87% or about 30% of the time. A later analysis linked a missense DCLRE1C variant to TCR beta V- and J-gene trimming.

The germline V gene encodes CDR1 SQVTM and CDR2 ANQGSEA. Germline trimming cut 6 bases from V and 6 bases from J; bases unmatched to any gene: 16. The CDR3 sequence is 16 residues long. Of note for this clone: Its antigen is undetermined.

Use of 60 Vbeta and 13 Jbeta primers characterized the PCR. TCRdb's copy holds only in-frame clones and misses some; the assay was immunoSEQ multiplex PCR. The sample records roughly 150,000 clones, approximately 77% being singletons. Material for sequencing was PBMCs. This receptor was obtained from a female donor in good health and CMV-seronegative. The chain employs TRBV29-1 and TRBJ2-1, with TRBD2 matching 8 bases. DNA for the CDR3: TGCAGCGTGCCCTCCAGGACTTTCGCGGGGGGCAATGAGCAGTTCTTC. Residues: CSVPSRTFAGGNEQFF.